The 3 T cell receptor beta chains given below trace back to one sample, sequenced in a study of beta chain features in type 1 diabetes. Reverse transcribing all isolated RNA meant expressed TCRB transcripts were sequenced. The protocol was immunoSEQ multiplex PCR, while the TCRdb copy is restricted to in-frame clones and leaves out a portion. The table has about 470,000 clones, about 32% seen once; the top ten hold around 0.065%. Material: naive CD4+ T cells from blood. All receptors come from a man aged 18 to 30 in good health.

This clone has a handful of counts. The chain is built from TRBV10-3 and TRBJ2-1, with D perhaps being TRBD1 or TRBD2 (6 bases each). Germline-derived CDR1 and CDR2 are ENHRY and SYGVKD. The CDR3 is 15 amino acids. Trimming pared 6 bases from V and 5 bases from J, leaving 17 bases between. CDR3 sequence (DNA): TGTGCCATCAGGATAGACCAGGGGACTCACAATGAGCAGTTCTTC. Amino acids: CAIRIDQGTHNEQFF.

This chain connects TRBV29-1 to TRBJ2-3; D is ambiguous. The germline gives CDR1 SQVTM, CDR2 ANQGSEA. The CDR3 consists of 11 residues. Trimming removed 2 bases at V and 0 bases at J, with 0 bases between. The CDR3 is CSVESTDTQYF. DNA of the CDR3: TGCAGCGTTGAAAGCACAGATACGCAGTATTTT.

The rearrangement joins TRBV9 to TRBJ2-2; the D is unclear. V lost 0 bases, J lost 0 bases, and 15 bases lay in between. This CDR3 contains 18 residues. Germline lookup yields CDR1 SGDLS and CDR2 YYNGEE. CDR3 sequence reads: CASSVALSAATNTGELFF. CDR3 in DNA: TGTGCCAGCAGCGTAGCTTTGTCCGCGGCGACGAACACCGGGGAGCTGTTTTTT. The complete variable domain, with remaining parts taken from reference TRBV9 and TRBJ2-2, reads DSGVTQTPKHLITATGQRVTLRCSPRSGDLSVYWYQQSLDQGLQFLIQYYNGEERAKGNILERFSAQQFPDLHSELNLSSLELGDSALYFCASSVALSAATNTGELFFGEGSRLTVL.